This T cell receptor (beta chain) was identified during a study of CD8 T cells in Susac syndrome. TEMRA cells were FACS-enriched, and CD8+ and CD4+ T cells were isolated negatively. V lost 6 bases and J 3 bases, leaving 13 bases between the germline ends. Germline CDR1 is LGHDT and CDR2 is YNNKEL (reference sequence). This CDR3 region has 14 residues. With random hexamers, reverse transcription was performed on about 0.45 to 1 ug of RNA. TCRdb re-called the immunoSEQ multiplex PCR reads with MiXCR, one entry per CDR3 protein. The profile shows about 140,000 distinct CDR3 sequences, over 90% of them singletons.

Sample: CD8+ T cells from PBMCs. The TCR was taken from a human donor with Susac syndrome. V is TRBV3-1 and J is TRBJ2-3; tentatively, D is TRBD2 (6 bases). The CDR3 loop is CASSRGRETDTQYF. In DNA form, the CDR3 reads TGTGCCAGCAGTCGGGGCCGGGAGACAGATACGCAGTATTTT.